The 5 T cell receptor beta chains below were found in one sample sequenced in a study of T cells in localized non-small cell lung cancer (dated by TCRdb to 2018 to 2020). The library was made by the immunoSEQ multiplex PCR assay. The table comes from immuneACCESS by way of TCRdb, which keeps in-frame sequences with V and J called. Part of the clones is missing from these tables; in studies checked, under half for an unresolved V gene and the rest for unknown reasons. Recorded for this sample are roughly 70,000 clones; roughly 90% of them occurred a single time. The top ten constitute less than 25% of the sample. This sample comprised peripheral blood, obtained before any cancer treatment. All receptors come from a male donor older than 55 with stage III squamous cell lung carcinoma.

The rearrangement joins TRBV5-8 to TRBJ2-5; tentative D call: TRBD1 (5 bases). Germline CDR1 reads SGHTS; CDR2 reads YDEGEE. The CDR3 consists of 15 residues. V gave up 0 bases and J gave up 5 bases, with 14 bases separating them. Written as DNA, the CDR3 is TGTGCCAGCAGCTTGGAAGGCAGGGCCTGGGAGACCCAGTACTTC. Translated: CASSLEGRAWETQYF.

The CDR3 spells CASREGGDVNEQFF. CDR3 bases: TGTGCCAGCCGGGAGGGAGGGGATGTAAACGAGCAGTTCTTC. This chain links TRBV6-4 with TRBJ2-1; 8 bases are shared with TRBD2. The CDR3 sequence is 14 residues long. The ends lost 8 bases at V and 10 bases at J; junction bases unmatched: 13. Germline V gives CDR1 MRHNA, CDR2 SNTAGT.

The rearrangement joins TRBV19 to TRBJ1-3; D unclear. This CDR3 region has 12 residues. The V gene lost 10 bases and the J gene lost 0 bases, with 7 bases spanning the gap. CDR1 is LNHDA and CDR2 is SQIVND in the germline V gene (reference sequence). The CDR3: CAKPSSGNTIYF. CDR3 coding DNA: TGTGCCAAACCCAGCTCTGGAAACACCATATATTTT.

V usage is TRBV27 and J usage is TRBJ1-2, with D hard to call. The CDR3 length is 11 residues. Germline values: CDR1 MNHEY, CDR2 SMNVEV (reference sequence). The CDR3 is CDPGWVYGYTF. The CDR3 nucleotides read TGTGACCCGGGGTGGGTCTATGGCTACACCTTC.

The gene calls are TRBV16 and TRBJ1-2; no clear D gene. CDR3 size: 12 residues. Trimming pared 7 bases from V and 4 bases from J, leaving 10 bases between. Germline values: CDR1 KGHSY, CDR2 FQNENV. In DNA form, the CDR3 reads TGTGCCAGCACCCAGGAGGGCTATGGCTACACCTTC. This gives the protein CASTQEGYGYTF.